This TCR beta chain originates from a study of cytomegalovirus exposure and HLA in healthy donors. The CDR3 spans 15 residues. V was pared by 6 bases and J by 0 bases, with 12 bases between. Germline CDR1 and CDR2: SNHLY and FYNNEI. The study ran its PCR with 60 Vbeta and 13 Jbeta primers. Only in-frame clones appear in the TCRdb table, and some are missing; sequencing was by immunoSEQ multiplex PCR. Among 100,000 to 150,000 clones listed, approximately 71% were seen once. The gene calls are TRBV2 and TRBJ2-1, with D tentatively TRBD2 (5 bases). The TCR was taken from a woman in her sixties or seventies in good health and CMV-seronegative. Sequencing was done on a sample of PBMCs. CDR3 nucleotides: TGTGCCAGCAGGCCTGGGAGCGGCTCCTACAATGAGCAGTTCTTC. Translating it yields CASRPGSGSYNEQFF.